This paragraph covers one T cell receptor (beta chain) sequence. Its antigen is unknown. These data belong to a study of T cell repertoires in cytomegalovirus infection. General study findings and limits: Dominant in the ex vivo response were TCR beta clonotypes restricted by HLA-C and specific for CMV.

V gave up 6 bases and J gave up 2 bases; unmatched junction bases: 0. The CDR3 is made up of 13 amino acids. Germline V CDR1 and CDR2: MNHEY, SVGEGT. TCRdb recomputed calls from the reads with MiXCR, one row per CDR3 protein. The data contain around 500,000 distinct CDR3 sequences, about 42% of them seen just once; the ten biggest clones take up about 41%. The input for sequencing was cultured PBMCs, taken from culture after CMV antigen stimulation. The source of this sequence is a human donor in good health (CMV status not recorded). Some clones in this sample may be carry-over from other donors' samples. This rearrangement joins TRBV6-2 or TRBV6-3 to TRBJ2-1; 8 positions agree with TRBD2. The CDR3 loop reads CASRTSAYNEQFF. The CDR3 coding sequence is TGTGCCAGCAGGACTAGCGCCTACAATGAGCAGTTCTTC.